The 27 T cell receptor beta chains below were found in one sample sequenced in a study of control samples from healthy donors and cancer patients. Sequencing used immunoSEQ multiplex PCR; TCRdb keeps in-frame clones, though not all of them. The sample includes fewer than 95,000 clones, over 75% seen only once; the top ten take about 2.1%. Sequencing input: blood. The receptors originated from a middle-aged woman in good health.

This chain connects TRBV5-6 to TRBJ2-5, with D tentatively TRBD1 (6 bases). The ends were cut back, 4 bases at V and 5 bases at J, with 12 bases in the middle. Germline V lookup: CDR1 SGHDT, CDR2 YYEEEE. The CDR3 contains 13 residues. Here the CDR3 reads CASSPGDGETQYF. As DNA, the CDR3 is TGTGCCAGCAGCCCAGGGGATGGGGAGACCCAGTACTTC.

The rearrangement uses TRBV19 and TRBJ2-2; 9 nucleotides match TRBD1. The germline CDR1 and CDR2 sequences are LNHDA and SQIVND (reference sequence). The CDR3 sequence is 15 residues long. V lost 3 bases, J lost 6 bases, and 5 bases stayed unmatched. CDR3 amino acids: CASSIGTGIAGELFF. The DNA for the CDR3 is TGTGCCAGTAGTATTGGGACAGGGATCGCCGGGGAGCTGTTTTTT.

This sequence joins TRBV6-1 and TRBJ2-5; TRBD1 aligns across 7 bases. With V trimmed by 0 bases and J by 5 bases, 3 bases remained unmatched. The CDR3 sequence is 14 residues long. Germline V CDR1 and CDR2: MNHNS, SASEGT. The CDR3 spells CASSEAEGAETQYF. The CDR3 DNA follows: TGTGCCAGCAGTGAAGCCGAGGGGGCGGAGACCCAGTACTTC.

V is TRBV6-2 or TRBV6-3 and J is TRBJ1-5; D may be TRBD1 (6 bases). Germline V gene sequence: CDR1 MNHEY, CDR2 SVGEGT. V shed 3 bases and J shed 11 bases, with 14 bases lying between them. CDR3 size: 13 residues. The CDR3 DNA is TGTGCCAGCAGTTATGGACAGCGTGGGGCCCAGCATTTT. Protein sequence: CASSYGQRGAQHF.

This clone occurred once. The J gene is TRBJ1-2, the V gene TRBV11-3; TRBD1 matches at 9 bases. The CDR3 runs 15 residues. V trimming: 2 bases; J trimming: 4 bases; junction bases outside the gene matches: 5. Germline V gene sequence: CDR1 SGHNT, CDR2 YENEEA. CDR3 sequence reads: CASSLTSTGGYGYTF. CDR3 nucleotide sequence: TGTGCCAGCAGCTTAACCTCGACAGGGGGCTATGGCTACACCTTC.

This sequence joins TRBV19 and TRBJ2-2, with D tentatively TRBD1 (6 bases). The CDR3 is 14 amino acids. Trimming cost V 5 bases and J 1 base, with 8 bases left between them. Germline CDR1 reads LNHDA; CDR2 reads SQIVND (reference sequence). The CDR3 spells CASSRTVNTGELFF. The DNA of the CDR3 is TGTGCCAGTAGTCGGACAGTGAACACCGGGGAGCTGTTTTTT.

The chain recombines TRBV5-6 with TRBJ2-2; D possibly corresponds to TRBD1 (6 bases). V lost 2 bases and J 4 bases, leaving 12 bases between the germline ends. CDR1 SGHDT and CDR2 YYEEEE come from the germline V gene. The CDR3 totals 15 residues. For the CDR3, the DNA is TGTGCCAGCAGCTTTCCGGGACACCCCACCGGGGAGCTGTTTTTT. It translates to CASSFPGHPTGELFF.

V is TRBV7-9 and J is TRBJ1-4, with 7 bases identical to TRBD1. V shed 5 bases and J 0 bases; nucleotides not matched to a gene: 9. The germline CDR1 and CDR2 sequences are SEHNR and FQNEAQ (reference sequence). The CDR3 covers 17 residues. CDR3 in amino acids: CASSPGQVPATNEKLFF. CDR3 coding DNA: TGTGCCAGCAGCCCAGGACAGGTCCCCGCAACTAATGAAAAACTGTTTTTT.

This clone showed up just a few times. The chain links TRBV6-1 to TRBJ1-5; 9 bases agree with TRBD1. V lost 4 bases and J lost 0; bases outside the gene matches: 7. This CDR3 region has 17 residues. Per the germline V gene, CDR1 is MNHNS and CDR2 is SASEGT. The CDR3 loop reads CASSGGTGRYSNQPQHF. The CDR3 coding sequence is TGTGCCAGCAGTGGAGGGACAGGGAGGTATAGCAATCAGCCCCAGCATTTT.

The V call is TRBV11-3, the J call TRBJ1-1; no reliable D call. V shed 1 base and J shed 1 base, with 7 bases lying between them. The CDR3 totals 14 residues. CDR1 is SGHNT and CDR2 is YENEEA in the germline V gene. This CDR3 is CASSLVQANTEAFF. Here the CDR3 DNA reads TGTGCCAGCAGCTTAGTTCAGGCGAACACTGAAGCTTTCTTT.

This rearrangement joins TRBV30 to TRBJ2-5, with TRBD1 as a possible D gene (5 bases). This CDR3 comprises 13 residues. Trimming removed 3 bases from V and 4 bases from J, with 12 bases in between. Germline CDR1 reads GTSNPN; CDR2 reads SVGIG (reference sequence). CDR3 sequence reads: CAWSLDIRETQYF. CDR3 nucleotide sequence: TGTGCCTGGAGCCTGGACATACGAGAGACCCAGTACTTC.

This chain connects TRBV5-4 to TRBJ2-3; 9 bases match TRBD1. Germline CDR1 reads SGHNT; CDR2 reads YYREEE (reference sequence). J was trimmed by 4 bases and V by 4 bases; bases with no gene match: 7. This CDR3 has 15 amino acids. The DNA of the CDR3 is TGTGCCAGCAGCCTGCCGGGACAGGGCGCAGATACGCAGTATTTT. Translating gives CASSLPGQGADTQYF.

This rearrangement joins TRBV7-3 to TRBJ1-1; TRBD1 might be the D (6 bases). Trimming left V 5 bases short and J 11 bases short, with 18 bases between. CDR1 and CDR2 from the germline V gene are SGHTA and FQGTGA. The CDR3 extends over 13 amino acids. CDR3 sequence reads: CASSPNGYREAFF. The CDR3 region has the DNA TGTGCCAGCAGCCCAAATGGTTACAGGGAGGCTTTCTTT.

The chain combines TRBV10-1 with TRBJ1-1; no reliable D call. CDR1 WNHNN and CDR2 SYGVQD come from the germline V gene (reference sequence). With 0 bases removed from V and 5 bases from J, the gap between germline ends came to 22 bases. CDR3 size: 18 residues. The CDR3 protein is CASSESISPTLGKTEAFF. CDR3 nucleotide sequence: TGCGCCAGCAGTGAGTCGATATCCCCGACCTTGGGAAAAACTGAAGCTTTCTTT.

The chain is built from TRBV5-4 and TRBJ2-7; TRBD2 matches 10 bases. The germline V gene has CDR1 SGHNT and CDR2 YYREEE (reference sequence). There are 17 residues in the CDR3. The junction had 9 bases not matched to a gene; V was cut back by 0 bases and J by 3 bases. The CDR3 is CASSLGATSGANYEQYF. CDR3 coding DNA: TGTGCCAGCAGCTTGGGAGCTACTAGCGGGGCCAACTACGAGCAGTACTTC.

The chain employs TRBV2 and TRBJ1-1, with D unclear. The CDR3 is 13 residues long. The V gene's germline CDR1 is SNHLY and CDR2 FYNNEI. V dropped 6 bases and J dropped 5 bases, with 13 bases sitting between them. CDR3 amino acids: CASRTLGATEAFF. In nucleotides, the CDR3 is TGTGCCAGCAGGACGTTGGGTGCGACTGAAGCTTTCTTT.

The V gene is TRBV6-5, the J gene TRBJ1-6; 7 positions agree with TRBD1. The length of the CDR3 is 13 residues. The germline CDR1 and CDR2 sequences are MNHEY and SVGAGI. V was clipped by 6 bases and J by 12 bases; unmatched bases: 8. The CDR3 sequence: CASSGGGWLPLHF. DNA for the CDR3: TGTGCCAGCAGCGGAGGGGGCTGGTTACCCCTCCACTTT.

This clone has only a few counts. The chain has TRBV12-3 or TRBV12-4 and TRBJ2-5; no reliable D call. CDR3 length: 12 amino acids. The V end lost 3 bases, the J end lost 5 bases, and 7 bases lay between the germline ends. CDR3 protein: CASSLVPETQYF. CDR3 DNA: TGTGCCAGCAGTTTGGTCCCGGAGACCCAGTACTTC.

CDR3 in amino acids: CASSQQRGYTF. DNA for the CDR3: TGTGCCAGCAGTCAGCAGAGGGGCTACACCTTC. The rearrangement links TRBV12-3 or TRBV12-4 to TRBJ1-2, with D unresolved. The CDR3 sequence is 11 residues long. Between the trimmed V and J ends, which lost 5 bases and 8 bases, there was a span of 9 bases.

This chain connects TRBV18 to TRBJ1-2; 9 nucleotides align to TRBD1. This CDR3 is built from 14 residues. Germline V gene sequence: CDR1 KGHSH, CDR2 LQKENI. V gave up 2 bases and J gave up 4 bases; unmatched junction bases: 2. CDR3 region: CASSPETGGYGYTF. The CDR3 coding sequence is TGTGCCAGCTCACCAGAGACAGGGGGCTATGGCTACACCTTC. The whole variable domain, filled in from reference TRBV18 and TRBJ1-2, reads NAGVMQNPRHLVRRRGQEARLRCSPMKGHSHVYWYRQLPEEGLKFMVYLQKENIIDESGMPKERFSAEFPKEGPSILRIQQVVRGDSAAYFCASSPETGGYGYTFGSGTRLTVV.

The chain links TRBV6-6 to TRBJ2-3; 7 bases align to TRBD1. The CDR3 is made up of 14 amino acids. J was trimmed by 1 base and V by 7 bases; bases with no gene match: 5. Germline CDR1 and CDR2: MNHNY and SVGAGI (reference sequence). The CDR3 protein is CASKQTGGTDTQYF. As DNA, the CDR3 is TGTGCCAGCAAACAAACAGGGGGCACAGATACGCAGTATTTT.

This clone was detected only a few times. The CDR3 bases are TGTGCCTCGTATGAACAGGGACGGGGGTATGGCTACACCTTC. This encodes CASYEQGRGYGYTF. The J gene is TRBJ1-2, the V gene TRBV30; TRBD1 is a possible D gene (6 bases). The germline gives CDR1 GTSNPN, CDR2 SVGIG (reference sequence). This CDR3 is built from 14 residues. V gave up 7 bases and J gave up 5 bases, with 20 bases separating them.

The rearrangement joins TRBV29-1 to TRBJ1-1; perhaps TRBD1 as D (5 bases). CDR1 SQVTM and CDR2 ANQGSEA come from the germline V gene. The CDR3 consists of 13 residues. V lost 4 bases, J lost 0 bases, and 9 bases lay in between. For the CDR3, the DNA is TGCAGCGTTGGGACACTGATGAACACTGAAGCTTTCTTT. It specifies CSVGTLMNTEAFF.

The CDR3 reads CASSIQGGNTEAFF. CDR3 DNA: TGTGCCAGTAGTATACAGGGAGGGAACACTGAAGCTTTCTTT. The chain uses TRBV19 and TRBJ1-1, with D maybe TRBD1 (5 bases). Trimming left V 2 bases short and J 1 base short, with 8 bases between. The CDR3 loop spans 14 amino acids. The V gene's germline CDR1 is LNHDA and CDR2 SQIVND (reference sequence). Based on the CDR3 plus reference TRBV19 and TRBJ1-1, the full variable domain is DGGITQSPKYLFRKEGQNVTLSCEQNLNHDAMYWYRQDPGQGLRLIYYSQIVNDFQKGDIAEGYSVSREKKESFPLTVTSAQKNPTAFYLCASSIQGGNTEAFFGQGTRLTVV.

This sequence joins TRBV5-1 and TRBJ1-1; the match to TRBD1 covers 9 bases. Germline CDR1 and CDR2: SGHRS and YFSETQ. There are 17 residues in the CDR3. The V gene end was trimmed by 4 bases and the J gene end by 0 bases; junction bases not matched to a gene: 10. CDR3 loop: CASSRSDRGAMNTEAFF. Here the CDR3 DNA reads TGCGCCAGCAGCAGATCCGACAGGGGGGCGATGAACACTGAAGCTTTCTTT.

This CDR3 reads CASSPPGGGRGGVSNQPQHF. The DNA of the CDR3 is TGTGCCAGCTCACCACCCGGGGGGGGCAGGGGTGGTGTAAGCAATCAGCCCCAGCATTTT. The chain employs TRBV18 and TRBJ1-5, with D possibly matching TRBD1 (6 bases). With 0 bases removed from V and 1 base from J, the gap between germline ends came to 22 bases. The CDR3 has 20 residues. CDR1 and CDR2 (germline): KGHSH, LQKENI.

The count of this clone is one. The gene calls are TRBV3-1 (or the pseudogene TRBV3-2) and TRBJ2-4; 9 nucleotides align to TRBD1. Per the germline V gene, CDR1 is LGHDT and CDR2 is YNNKEL (reference sequence). V lost 4 bases to trimming and J lost 9 bases; unmatched junction nucleotides: 7. The CDR3 is 14 residues long. DNA of the CDR3: TGTGCCAGCAGCCCGAGGGACAGGGTGGGCATTCAGTACTTC. Protein: CASSPRDRVGIQYF.